This T cell receptor beta chain was identified in a study of CD4 T cells in relation to SARS-CoV-2 and coronaviruses. TCRdb's copy holds only in-frame clones and misses some; the assay was immunoSEQ multiplex PCR. Here the sample spans about 21,000 clones, 76% being singletons. The unexposed donors gave CD4+ T cells in 2011-2018, prior to COVID-19. After less than 11 days of culture, CD4+ T cells were isolated. Points on this clone: Its antigen is not identified.

CDR3 length: 15 amino acids. The receptor comes from a human donor in good health. The sequenced sample consisted of CD4+ T cells from PBMCs, cultured in vitro. J is TRBJ2-3 and V is TRBV7-5; the table gives TRBD2 as D, unverified against the DNA. TRBV7-5 is a pseudogene locus. In nucleotides, the CDR3 is TGTGCCAGAAGCCCCACCGGACTAAGCACAGATACGCAGTATTTT. Amino acids: CARSPTGLSTDTQYF.